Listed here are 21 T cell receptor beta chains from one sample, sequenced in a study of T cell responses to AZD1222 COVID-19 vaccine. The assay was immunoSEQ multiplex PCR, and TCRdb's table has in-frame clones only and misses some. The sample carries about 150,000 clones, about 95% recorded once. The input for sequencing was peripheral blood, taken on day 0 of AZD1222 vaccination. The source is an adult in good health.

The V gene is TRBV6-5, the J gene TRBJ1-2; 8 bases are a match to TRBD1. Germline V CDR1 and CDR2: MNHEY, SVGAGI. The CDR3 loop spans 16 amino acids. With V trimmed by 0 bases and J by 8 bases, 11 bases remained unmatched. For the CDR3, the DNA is TGTGCCAGCAGTTACTCGAAGCGGCAGGGGGCATTCGGCTACACCTTC. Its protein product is CASSYSKRQGAFGYTF.

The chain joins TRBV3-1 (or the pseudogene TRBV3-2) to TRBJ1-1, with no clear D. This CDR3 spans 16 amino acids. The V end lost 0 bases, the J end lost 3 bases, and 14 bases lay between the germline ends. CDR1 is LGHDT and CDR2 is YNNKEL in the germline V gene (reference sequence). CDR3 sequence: CASSQDPLSGYTEAFF. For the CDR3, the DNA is TGTGCCAGCAGCCAAGACCCCCTCTCCGGGTACACTGAAGCTTTCTTT.

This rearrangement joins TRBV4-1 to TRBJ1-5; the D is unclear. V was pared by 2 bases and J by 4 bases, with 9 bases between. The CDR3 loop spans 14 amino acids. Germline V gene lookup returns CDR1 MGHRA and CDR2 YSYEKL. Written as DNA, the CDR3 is TGCGCCAGCAGCCAAAGTCCAGAGAATCAGCCCCAGCATTTT. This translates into CASSQSPENQPQHF.

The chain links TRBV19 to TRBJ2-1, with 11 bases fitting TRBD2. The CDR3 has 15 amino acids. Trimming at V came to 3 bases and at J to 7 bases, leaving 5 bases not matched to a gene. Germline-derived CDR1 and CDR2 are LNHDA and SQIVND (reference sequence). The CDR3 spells CASSISSGGQNEQFF. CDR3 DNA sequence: TGTGCCAGTAGTATCTCTAGCGGGGGGCAAAATGAGCAGTTCTTC.

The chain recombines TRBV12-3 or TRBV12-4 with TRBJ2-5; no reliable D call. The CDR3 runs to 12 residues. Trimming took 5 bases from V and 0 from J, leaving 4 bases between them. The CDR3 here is CASSPYQETQYF. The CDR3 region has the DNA TGTGCCAGCAGTCCGTACCAAGAGACCCAGTACTTC.

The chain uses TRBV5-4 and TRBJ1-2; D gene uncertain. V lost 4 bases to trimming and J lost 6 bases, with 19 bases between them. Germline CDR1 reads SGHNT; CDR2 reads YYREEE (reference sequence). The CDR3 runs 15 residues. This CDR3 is CASSLGGEAKNGYTF. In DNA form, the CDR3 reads TGTGCCAGCAGCCTGGGCGGGGAGGCTAAGAATGGCTACACCTTC.

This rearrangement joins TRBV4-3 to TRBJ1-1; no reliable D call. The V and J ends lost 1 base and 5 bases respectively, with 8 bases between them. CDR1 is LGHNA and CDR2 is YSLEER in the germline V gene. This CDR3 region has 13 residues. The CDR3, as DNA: TGCGCCAGCAGCCAAGGGTTCGGGACTGAAGCTTTCTTT. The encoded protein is CASSQGFGTEAFF.

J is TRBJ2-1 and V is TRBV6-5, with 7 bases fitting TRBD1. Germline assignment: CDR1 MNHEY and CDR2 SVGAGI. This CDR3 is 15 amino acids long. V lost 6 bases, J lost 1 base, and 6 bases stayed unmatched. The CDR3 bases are TGTGCCAGCAGCTCGGCAGGGGGATCCTACAATGAGCAGTTCTTC. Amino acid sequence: CASSSAGGSYNEQFF.

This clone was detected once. CDR3 sequence: CASSRGTGRQPDTQYF. CDR3 bases: TGCGCCAGCAGCCGGGGGACAGGGCGCCAGCCAGATACGCAGTATTTT. This rearrangement joins TRBV4-1 to TRBJ2-3; 9 bases are shared with TRBD1. This CDR3 has 16 amino acids. V lost 4 bases, J lost 4 bases, and 9 bases stayed unmatched. The V gene's germline CDR1 is MGHRA and CDR2 YSYEKL.

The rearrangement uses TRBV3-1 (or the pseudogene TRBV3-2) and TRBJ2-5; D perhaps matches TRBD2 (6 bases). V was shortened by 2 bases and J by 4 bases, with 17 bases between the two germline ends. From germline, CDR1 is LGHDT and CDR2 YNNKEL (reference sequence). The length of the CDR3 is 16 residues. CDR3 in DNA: TGTGCCAGCAGCCAAACCGGAGGGCGGTTGGGAGAGACCCAGTACTTC. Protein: CASSQTGGRLGETQYF.

The chain's CDR3 is CATSELLAGGGKTQYF. As DNA, the CDR3 is TGTGCCACCAGCGAGCTCTTAGCGGGGGGCGGAAAGACCCAGTACTTC. The rearrangement joins TRBV15 to TRBJ2-5, with 10 bases that match TRBD2. CDR3 length: 16 amino acids. Germline-derived CDR1 and CDR2 are LNHNV and YYDKDF (reference sequence). V shed 5 bases and J 6 bases; nucleotides not matched to a gene: 12. The entire variable domain, with the rest obtained from reference TRBV15 and TRBJ2-5, is as follows: DAMVIQNPRYQVTQFGKPVTLSCSQTLNHNVMYWYQQKSSQAPKLLFHYYDKDFNNEADTPDNFQSRRPNTSFCFLDIRSPGLGDTAMYLCATSELLAGGGKTQYFGPGTRLLVL.

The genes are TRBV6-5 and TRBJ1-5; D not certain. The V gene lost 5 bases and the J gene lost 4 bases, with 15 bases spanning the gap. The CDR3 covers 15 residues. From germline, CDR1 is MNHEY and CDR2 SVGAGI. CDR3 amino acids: CASSPRPVLNQPQHF. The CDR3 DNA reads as TGTGCCAGCAGTCCAAGACCGGTTCTTAATCAGCCCCAGCATTTT.

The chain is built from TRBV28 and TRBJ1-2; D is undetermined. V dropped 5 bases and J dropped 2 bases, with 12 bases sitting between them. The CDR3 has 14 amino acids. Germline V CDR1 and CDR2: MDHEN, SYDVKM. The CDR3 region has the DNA TGTGCCAGCAGTGGAGCCGGGCCCAACTATGGCTACACCTTC. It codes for CASSGAGPNYGYTF.

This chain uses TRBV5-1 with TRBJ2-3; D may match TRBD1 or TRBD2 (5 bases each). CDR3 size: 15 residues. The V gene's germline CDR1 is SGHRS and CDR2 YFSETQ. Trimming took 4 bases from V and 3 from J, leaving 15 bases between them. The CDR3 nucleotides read TGCGCCAGCAGCGACTACACCTCAGGGACAGATACGCAGTATTTT. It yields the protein CASSDYTSGTDTQYF.

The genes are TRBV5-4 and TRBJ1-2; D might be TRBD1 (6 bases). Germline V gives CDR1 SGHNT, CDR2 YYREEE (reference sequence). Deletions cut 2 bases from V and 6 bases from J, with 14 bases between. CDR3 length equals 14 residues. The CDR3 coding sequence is TGTGCCAGCAGCTTAGGGGGGTCCGGGAATGGCTACACCTTC. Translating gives CASSLGGSGNGYTF.

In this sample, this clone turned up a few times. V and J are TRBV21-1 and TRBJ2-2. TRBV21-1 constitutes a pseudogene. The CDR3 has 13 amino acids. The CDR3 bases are TGTGCCAGCAGCAAAATAAGCACCGGGGAGCTGTTTTTT. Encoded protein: CASSKISTGELFF.

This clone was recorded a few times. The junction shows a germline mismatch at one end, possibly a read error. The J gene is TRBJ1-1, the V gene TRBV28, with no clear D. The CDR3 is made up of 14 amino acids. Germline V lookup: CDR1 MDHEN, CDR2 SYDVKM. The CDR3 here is CASSLSTGNTEAFF. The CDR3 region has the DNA TGTGCCAGCAGCTTATCGACGGGGAACACTGAAGCTTTCTTT.

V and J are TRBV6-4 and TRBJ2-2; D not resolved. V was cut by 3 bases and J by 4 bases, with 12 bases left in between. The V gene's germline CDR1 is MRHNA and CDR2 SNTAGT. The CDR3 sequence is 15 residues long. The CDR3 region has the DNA TGTGCCAGCAGTGATGGTAGGGAAGCCACCGGGGAGCTGTTTTTT. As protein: CASSDGREATGELFF.

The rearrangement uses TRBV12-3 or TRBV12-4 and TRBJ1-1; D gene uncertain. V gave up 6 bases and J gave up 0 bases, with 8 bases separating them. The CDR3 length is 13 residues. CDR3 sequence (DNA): TGTGCCAGCAGCCTCCGGATGAACACTGAAGCTTTCTTT. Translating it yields CASSLRMNTEAFF.

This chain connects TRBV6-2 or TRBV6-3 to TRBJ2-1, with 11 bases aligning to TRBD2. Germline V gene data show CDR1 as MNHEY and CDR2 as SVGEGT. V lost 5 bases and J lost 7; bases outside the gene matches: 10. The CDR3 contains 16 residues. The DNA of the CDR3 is TGTGCCAGCAGTATAGCGGGAGGGCCCAGATCGAATGAGCAGTTCTTC. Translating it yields CASSIAGGPRSNEQFF.

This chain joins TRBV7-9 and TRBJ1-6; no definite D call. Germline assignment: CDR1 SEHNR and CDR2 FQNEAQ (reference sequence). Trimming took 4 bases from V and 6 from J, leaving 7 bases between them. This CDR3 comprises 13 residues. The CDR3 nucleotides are TGTGCCAGCAGCTCGACGGGTAATTCACCCCTCCACTTT. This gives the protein CASSSTGNSPLHF.